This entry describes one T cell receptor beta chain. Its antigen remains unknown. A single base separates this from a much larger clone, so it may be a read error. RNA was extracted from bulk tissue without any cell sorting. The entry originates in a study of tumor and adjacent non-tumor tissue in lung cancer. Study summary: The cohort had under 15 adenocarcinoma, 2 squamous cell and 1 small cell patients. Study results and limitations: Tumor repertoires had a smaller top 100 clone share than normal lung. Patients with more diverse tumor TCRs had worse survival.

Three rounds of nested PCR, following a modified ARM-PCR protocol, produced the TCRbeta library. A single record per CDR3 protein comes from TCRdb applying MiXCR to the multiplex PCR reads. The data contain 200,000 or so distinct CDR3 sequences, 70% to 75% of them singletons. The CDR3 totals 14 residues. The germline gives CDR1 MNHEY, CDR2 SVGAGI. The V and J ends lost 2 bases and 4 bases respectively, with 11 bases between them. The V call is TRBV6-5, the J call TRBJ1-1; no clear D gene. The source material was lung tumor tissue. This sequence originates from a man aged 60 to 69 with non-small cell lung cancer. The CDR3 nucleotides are TGTGCCAGCAGTTACCGGAACGGAACCACTGAAGCTTTCTTT. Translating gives CASSYRNGTTEAFF.